This record looks at one T cell receptor (beta chain) sequence and its context. The antigen remains unidentified. Unique molecular identifiers featured in each of the TCR beta cDNA libraries. From around 1 to 10 million T cells, 550,000 or so cDNA molecules were obtained. TCRdb reprocessed the PCR reads via MiXCR and lists one record per CDR3 protein. Of 800,000 to 950,000 distinct CDR3 sequences in the sample, roughly half were seen once. The data were taken from a study of post-analysis software for immune sequencing data. Study summary: Disease courses included relapsing-remitting, secondary progressive and progressive-relapsing multiple sclerosis.

General study points: Relative to controls, patients had a few TRBV segments at higher frequency, with TRBV5-6, TRBV5-1 and TRBV20-1 among these. Those with multiple sclerosis, the patient group, showed significantly lower normalized Chao1 diversity than controls.

With V trimmed by 6 bases and J by 0 bases, 4 bases remained unmatched. Germline CDR1 ENHRY, CDR2 SYGVKD. The CDR3 runs to 16 residues. Sequences were obtained from blood. The chain links TRBV10-3 to TRBJ2-2, with TRBD1 identical over 10 bases. The receptor was derived from a girl aged 5-17 years with multiple sclerosis. Written as DNA, the CDR3 is TGTGCCATCAGCTGGACAGGGGGGACGAACACCGGGGAGCTGTTTTTT. Its protein product is CAISWTGGTNTGELFF.